Listed below are T cell receptor beta chains from one sample, sequenced in a study of control samples from healthy donors and cancer patients. Measured with immunoSEQ multiplex PCR; TCRdb has only the in-frame clones, and not every one. Of 400,000 to 450,000 clones in the sample, 90% were seen once. Sample: PBMCs. The source of these receptors is a man between 35 and 55 years old with head and neck cancer. Both conserved end residues are part of each CDR3.

j_gene,v_gene,CDR3aa
TRBJ1-4,TRBV28,CASSLRGGFNEKLFF
TRBJ2-7,TRBV7-2,CASSLALPGGQASYEQYF
TRBJ1-2,TRBV12-3/TRBV12-4,CASSHRGAEGYTF
TRBJ2-5,TRBV7-9,CASSLAGGIQETQYF
TRBJ2-6,TRBV28,CASSSGMTGSGANVLTF
TRBJ1-5,TRBV30,CAWSVPGAYSNQPQHF
TRBJ2-2,TRBV19,CASRYRVGGELFF
TRBJ1-4,TRBV6-6,CASSYSRVGEKLFF
TRBJ1-1,TRBV5-8,CASSFGGRGFGTEAFF
TRBJ2-3,TRBV10-2,CASKLAGAQDTQYF